Shown below are 9 T cell receptor beta chains from a single sample sequenced in a study of PD-L1 blockade in urothelial cancer. Profiling relied on immunoSEQ multiplex PCR, and the TCRdb table lists in-frame clones only, not all of them. The sample consists of some 35,000 clones, roughly 36% of them appearing once. This material consisted of tumor tissue, taken before atezolizumab (anti-PD-L1) treatment. The receptors were gathered from a man in his 60s with urothelial cancer.

By sample fraction, this clone is medium-sized (0.01 to 0.1%). The chain joins TRBV29-1 to TRBJ2-2, with D perhaps given as TRBD1 or TRBD2 (6 bases each). The CDR3 is 15 residues long. Germline CDR1 SQVTM, CDR2 ANQGSEA. V was trimmed by 4 bases and J by 1 base, leaving 13 bases between them. The CDR3 DNA reads TGCAGCGTTGTCGGGGGCGCGGGGAACACCGGGGAGCTGTTTTTT. This sequence encodes CSVVGGAGNTGELFF.

This clone was detected only a few times. This chain uses TRBV4-1 with TRBJ2-2; D is ambiguous. The germline V gene encodes CDR1 MGHRA and CDR2 YSYEKL. The V end was cut by 0 bases, the J end by 6 bases, with 11 bases between. The CDR3 is made up of 15 amino acids. Here the CDR3 DNA reads TGCGCCAGCAGCCAAGAAGATGGAGTCCCCGGGGAGCTGTTTTTT. The encoded protein is CASSQEDGVPGELFF.

V and J are TRBV19 and TRBJ2-1, with 11 bases matching TRBD2. After removal of 4 bases from V and 3 bases from J, the junction contained 5 bases not matched to a gene. The germline V gene has CDR1 LNHDA and CDR2 SQIVND (reference sequence). There are 16 residues in the CDR3. The CDR3 DNA follows: TGTGCCAGTAGTAATGTGGGACTAGCGGTCTACAATGAGCAGTTCTTC. It encodes CASSNVGLAVYNEQFF.

This chain joins TRBV29-1 and TRBJ1-2; maybe TRBD1 (5 bases). V was shortened by 3 bases and J by 0 bases, with 5 bases between the two germline ends. Per germline, CDR1 SQVTM and CDR2 ANQGSEA. The CDR3 is 12 amino acids. CDR3 protein: CSVDRANYGYTF. The CDR3 DNA is TGCAGCGTTGACAGGGCTAACTATGGCTACACCTTC.

The gene calls are TRBV28 and TRBJ1-2; unclear D gene. The CDR3 length is 12 residues. In germline, CDR1 is MDHEN, CDR2 SYDVKM. The ends were cut back, 3 bases at V and 5 bases at J, with 7 bases in the middle. The CDR3 DNA reads TGTGCCAGCAGTTTGACGGCATATGGCTACACCTTC. It yields the protein CASSLTAYGYTF.

The chain recombines TRBV19 with TRBJ2-1; 7 bases fit TRBD2. The CDR3 is 16 residues long. The V gene's germline CDR1 is LNHDA and CDR2 SQIVND (reference sequence). The J segment lost 0 bases and the V segment lost 5 bases, leaving 7 bases of the junction unmatched. CDR3 DNA sequence: TGTGCCAGTAGTCCCCTAGCGGAAAGCTCCTACAATGAGCAGTTCTTC. This encodes CASSPLAESSYNEQFF. Complete variable domain (other parts from reference TRBV19 and TRBJ2-1): DGGITQSPKYLFRKEGQNVTLSCEQNLNHDAMYWYRQDPGQGLRLIYYSQIVNDFQKGDIAEGYSVSREKKESFPLTVTSAQKNPTAFYLCASSPLAESSYNEQFFGPGTRLTVL.

The chain is built from TRBV19 and TRBJ2-3; TRBD2 might be the D (6 bases). Trimming pared 9 bases from V and 4 bases from J, leaving 17 bases between. CDR1 LNHDA and CDR2 SQIVND come from the germline V gene (reference sequence). CDR3 length: 14 residues. CDR3 in amino acids: CASRSAGRADTQYF. The CDR3 DNA reads as TGTGCCAGCCGTAGCGCGGGGAGAGCAGATACGCAGTATTTT. Full variable domain (outside the CDR3, taken from reference TRBV19 and TRBJ2-3): DGGITQSPKYLFRKEGQNVTLSCEQNLNHDAMYWYRQDPGQGLRLIYYSQIVNDFQKGDIAEGYSVSREKKESFPLTVTSAQKNPTAFYLCASRSAGRADTQYFGPGTRLTVL.

This rearrangement joins TRBV6-8 to TRBJ1-1; weak D call: TRBD1 (6 bases). The germline V gene has CDR1 MNHGY and CDR2 SAAAGT. Trimming shortened V by 0 bases and J by 3 bases, and 20 bases separated the two germline ends. The CDR3 runs 18 residues. The CDR3 protein is CASSYSSPGARWDTEAFF. CDR3 nucleotides: TGTGCCAGCAGTTACTCATCCCCAGGGGCCCGGTGGGACACTGAAGCTTTCTTT.

The V and J genes are TRBV28 and TRBJ1-2; 10 nucleotides match TRBD1. The CDR3 spans 18 residues. With 5 bases clipped from V and 4 bases from J, the junction kept 16 bases outside the gene matches. In germline, CDR1 is MDHEN, CDR2 SYDVKM. In DNA, the CDR3 is TGTGCCAGCAGTCCTACCCTGGACAGGGGGTTTGGGACCTATGGCTACACCTTC. Its translation is CASSPTLDRGFGTYGYTF.